The rows below give T cell receptor beta chains drawn from one sample of a study of cytomegalovirus exposure and HLA in healthy donors. Using immunoSEQ multiplex PCR, the repertoire was profiled, and TCRdb retains in-frame clones only, with some absent. The data contain 100,000 to 150,000 clones, roughly three quarters of them singletons. The sequencing sample was made of PBMCs. The receptors originated from a woman aged 60-70 years in good health and CMV-seronegative. The conserved cysteine and the conserved F or W are not part of the CDR3 here. The order of the fields is clone size, D gene, J gene, V gene, CDR3 protein. D genes are given only for firm matches. Clone size is not always given. Where it is, it says once, few, many or a class for expanded clones.

clone size: -; D gene: -; J gene: TRBJ2-5; V gene: TRBV20-1; CDR3 protein: SARPQETQY
clone size: -; D gene: TRBD1; J gene: TRBJ2-1; V gene: TRBV11-3; CDR3 protein: ASSLGQGDEQF
clone size: -; D gene: -; J gene: TRBJ1-2; V gene: TRBV28; CDR3 protein: SYGGPSTLGYT
clone size: -; D gene: TRBD2; J gene: TRBJ2-7; V gene: TRBV10-2; CDR3 protein: ASSDPGLPTYEQY
clone size: -; D gene: TRBD2; J gene: TRBJ2-1; V gene: TRBV19; CDR3 protein: ASSIDAGGPNEQF
clone size: -; D gene: -; J gene: TRBJ2-1; V gene: TRBV4-2; CDR3 protein: ASSQQDRLTYNEQF
clone size: -; D gene: -; J gene: TRBJ2-1; V gene: TRBV6-1; CDR3 protein: ASILDEQF
clone size: -; D gene: -; J gene: TRBJ1-1; V gene: TRBV6-1; CDR3 protein: ASAVLGTLNTEAF
clone size: -; D gene: -; J gene: TRBJ1-4; V gene: TRBV6-5; CDR3 protein: ASSIGGGKLF
clone size: -; D gene: -; J gene: TRBJ2-1; V gene: TRBV4-2; CDR3 protein: ASSQEAGTREQF
clone size: -; D gene: -; J gene: TRBJ2-7; V gene: TRBV11-3; CDR3 protein: ASSSVQKPYEQY
clone size: -; D gene: TRBD1; J gene: TRBJ1-5; V gene: TRBV4-1; CDR3 protein: ASSLFPGQNNQPQH
clone size: -; D gene: -; J gene: TRBJ2-2; V gene: TRBV7-9; CDR3 protein: ASSLSRFPGELF
clone size: -; D gene: TRBD1; J gene: TRBJ2-7; V gene: TRBV7-3; CDR3 protein: ASSLDRAGEQY
clone size: -; D gene: -; J gene: TRBJ1-2; V gene: TRBV30; CDR3 protein: AWRASRVYGYT
clone size: -; D gene: -; J gene: TRBJ1-1; V gene: TRBV5-1; CDR3 protein: ASGPGHMNTEAF
clone size: -; D gene: -; J gene: TRBJ1-1; V gene: TRBV2; CDR3 protein: ASNRREVTEAF
clone size: -; D gene: TRBD1; J gene: TRBJ2-7; V gene: TRBV10-3; CDR3 protein: AISPGQAGEQY
clone size: -; D gene: TRBD1; J gene: TRBJ1-1; V gene: TRBV28; CDR3 protein: ASSPRTGPAF
clone size: -; D gene: -; J gene: TRBJ1-1; V gene: TRBV30; CDR3 protein: AWVSGARKTEAF
clone size: -; D gene: -; J gene: TRBJ1-1; V gene: TRBV28; CDR3 protein: ASSLPGNTEAF
clone size: -; D gene: TRBD1; J gene: TRBJ2-2; V gene: TRBV30; CDR3 protein: AWSQDRENTGELF
clone size: -; D gene: TRBD1; J gene: TRBJ2-3; V gene: TRBV28; CDR3 protein: ASSGTGGDDTQY
clone size: -; D gene: TRBD1; J gene: TRBJ2-6; V gene: TRBV5-1; CDR3 protein: ASWGQTISGANVLT
clone size: -; D gene: -; J gene: TRBJ1-5; V gene: TRBV5-1; CDR3 protein: ASSLMTGSNQPQH
clone size: -; D gene: TRBD1; J gene: TRBJ1-1; V gene: TRBV7-2; CDR3 protein: ASTRQGVMNTEAF
clone size: few; D gene: TRBD2; J gene: TRBJ2-5; V gene: TRBV18; CDR3 protein: ASSSGLAVQETQY
clone size: -; D gene: -; J gene: TRBJ2-7; V gene: TRBV6-1; CDR3 protein: ASSDTYEQY
clone size: -; D gene: TRBD2; J gene: TRBJ2-1; V gene: TRBV5-4; CDR3 protein: ASSRLNSAGGLNEQF
clone size: -; D gene: -; J gene: TRBJ2-2; V gene: TRBV5-1; CDR3 protein: ASSPRTANTGELF
clone size: -; D gene: TRBD1; J gene: TRBJ2-5; V gene: TRBV7-3; CDR3 protein: ASSLTTGPQETQY
clone size: -; D gene: TRBD2; J gene: TRBJ2-1; V gene: TRBV4-2; CDR3 protein: ASSQGWRESSYNEQF
clone size: -; D gene: -; J gene: TRBJ2-7; V gene: TRBV7-9; CDR3 protein: ASSSSGEQY
clone size: -; D gene: TRBD1; J gene: TRBJ1-3; V gene: TRBV30; CDR3 protein: AWRTGAGNTIY
clone size: -; D gene: TRBD1; J gene: TRBJ2-2; V gene: TRBV5-4; CDR3 protein: ASSSNRGSTGELF
clone size: -; D gene: -; J gene: TRBJ1-1; V gene: TRBV21-1; CDR3 protein: ASPLSGHGF
clone size: -; D gene: -; J gene: TRBJ1-1; V gene: TRBV6-5; CDR3 protein: ASIRSGKVTEAF
clone size: -; D gene: -; J gene: TRBJ2-7; V gene: TRBV28; CDR3 protein: ASSPTTVVYEQY
clone size: -; D gene: -; J gene: TRBJ1-6; V gene: TRBV7-3; CDR3 protein: ASSFGVYNSPLH
clone size: -; D gene: TRBD1; J gene: TRBJ1-4; V gene: TRBV19; CDR3 protein: ASRGTAREKLF
clone size: -; D gene: -; J gene: TRBJ1-5; V gene: TRBV2; CDR3 protein: ASSENRVQH
clone size: -; D gene: TRBD2; J gene: TRBJ2-1; V gene: TRBV5-4; CDR3 protein: ASSLALAGVRGNEQF
clone size: -; D gene: -; J gene: -; V gene: TRBV2; CDR3 protein: AGTDYSYEQY
clone size: -; D gene: -; J gene: TRBJ1-6; V gene: TRBV19; CDR3 protein: ASSMTSGDYNSPLH
clone size: -; D gene: TRBD2; J gene: TRBJ2-5; V gene: TRBV5-4; CDR3 protein: ASQLGTSGRETQY
clone size: -; D gene: -; J gene: TRBJ2-5; V gene: TRBV5-1; CDR3 protein: AAARTHQETQY
clone size: -; D gene: TRBD2; J gene: TRBJ2-5; V gene: TRBV15; CDR3 protein: ATSRGGGTQY
clone size: -; D gene: -; J gene: TRBJ1-1; V gene: TRBV15; CDR3 protein: ATSGRNTEAF
clone size: few; D gene: -; J gene: TRBJ1-1; V gene: TRBV6-4; CDR3 protein: ASRSDWNTEAF
clone size: -; D gene: -; J gene: TRBJ2-6; V gene: TRBV27; CDR3 protein: ASSPHLRGSRANVLT
clone size: -; D gene: TRBD1; J gene: TRBJ1-4; V gene: TRBV28; CDR3 protein: ASSLLTGRGEKLF
clone size: few; D gene: -; J gene: TRBJ2-3; V gene: TRBV19; CDR3 protein: ASSPRQSSTDTQY
clone size: -; D gene: TRBD1; J gene: TRBJ2-7; V gene: TRBV18; CDR3 protein: ASSLTGTGIYEQY
clone size: -; D gene: TRBD1; J gene: TRBJ1-2; V gene: TRBV11-2; CDR3 protein: ASSLDRGSHGYT
clone size: -; D gene: TRBD1; J gene: TRBJ2-3; V gene: TRBV15; CDR3 protein: ATSRPQQGWSTDTQY
clone size: -; D gene: TRBD1; J gene: TRBJ2-3; V gene: TRBV9; CDR3 protein: ASSVGGRGPTDTQY
clone size: -; D gene: -; J gene: TRBJ1-4; V gene: TRBV28; CDR3 protein: ASSEEFEEKLF
clone size: -; D gene: -; J gene: TRBJ1-6; V gene: TRBV7-9; CDR3 protein: ASSLDLGAGSPLH
clone size: -; D gene: -; J gene: TRBJ1-5; V gene: TRBV19; CDR3 protein: ASSIDRVGQPQH
clone size: -; D gene: TRBD2; J gene: TRBJ2-5; V gene: TRBV28; CDR3 protein: ASSLTSGGTQETQY